Listed here are 20 T cell receptor beta chains from one sample, sequenced in a study of blood T cell repertoires in COVID-19. TCRdb keeps only in-frame clones here, not all; method: immunoSEQ multiplex PCR. Among approximately 270,000 clones, roughly 88% were seen once, and the ten largest hold around 10%. Sequencing used peripheral blood. The receptors here all came from a woman in her seventies with acute or convalescent COVID-19.

The CDR3 reads CASSLEQGHKTQYF. As DNA, the CDR3 is TGCGCCAGCAGCTTGGAACAGGGGCACAAGACCCAGTACTTC. This chain connects TRBV5-1 to TRBJ2-5, with 7 bases identical to TRBD1. Germline CDR1 reads SGHRS; CDR2 reads YFSETQ. Trimming cost V 0 bases and J 6 bases; bases outside gene matches: 5. CDR3 length: 14 residues.

This chain connects TRBV19 to TRBJ1-3, with 8 bases aligning to TRBD1. The CDR3 runs to 12 residues. V lost 7 bases, J lost 8 bases, and 4 bases stayed unmatched. CDR1 and CDR2 (germline): LNHDA, SQIVND (reference sequence). CDR3 amino acids: CASTRQGYTIYF. Here the CDR3 DNA reads TGTGCCAGTACGAGACAGGGGTACACCATATATTTT.

J is TRBJ2-1 and V is TRBV5-6; 10 bases are a match to TRBD2. The CDR3 is made up of 17 amino acids. The germline CDR1 and CDR2 sequences are SGHDT and YYEEEE. V lost 1 base, J lost 6 bases, and 10 bases stayed unmatched. For the CDR3, the DNA is TGTGCCAGCAGCTTGTTTGGTGAACTAGCGGGATGCAATGAGCAGTTCTTC. Translated, it gives CASSLFGELAGCNEQFF.

The chain carries TRBV10-3 and TRBJ1-6; TRBD1 aligns across 8 bases. Germline assignment: CDR1 ENHRY and CDR2 SYGVKD. V shed 6 bases, J shed 8 bases, and the junction held 9 bases outside the gene matches. The CDR3 has 15 residues. CDR3 DNA sequence: TGTGCCATCAGGGGTAGACAGGGGCCGGATTCACCCCTCCACTTT. Its translation is CAIRGRQGPDSPLHF.

This chain joins TRBV19 and TRBJ1-2; D unclear. Trimming stripped 6 bases from V and 6 bases from J, with 8 bases between. The CDR3 sequence is 11 residues long. CDR1 and CDR2 from the germline V gene are LNHDA and SQIVND (reference sequence). The CDR3 spells CASSEGNGYTF. The CDR3, as DNA: TGTGCCAGTAGCGAGGGTAATGGCTACACCTTC.

The gene calls are TRBV11-2 and TRBJ2-1, with TRBD1 matching over 10 bases. The length of the CDR3 is 16 residues. The germline V gene has CDR1 SGHAT and CDR2 FQNNGV. Trimming at V came to 3 bases and at J to 6 bases, leaving 8 bases not matched to a gene. The CDR3 is CASSFAPRTGGNEQFF. CDR3 bases: TGTGCCAGCAGCTTCGCCCCCCGGACAGGGGGCAATGAGCAGTTCTTC.

This chain connects TRBV5-1 to TRBJ1-1; perhaps TRBD1 as D (5 bases). Germline CDR1 is SGHRS and CDR2 is YFSETQ. V gave up 0 bases and J gave up 1 base, with 10 bases separating them. The CDR3 extends over 15 amino acids. Written as DNA, the CDR3 is TGCGCCAGCAGCTTGGCAGGGTACGGGAACACTGAAGCTTTCTTT. The encoded protein is CASSLAGYGNTEAFF.

This clone was recorded once. The chain uses TRBV6-5 and TRBJ2-1; D is perhaps TRBD1 (5 bases). The CDR3 totals 15 residues. V dropped 3 bases and J dropped 2 bases, with 11 bases sitting between them. CDR1 MNHEY and CDR2 SVGAGI come from the germline V gene. This chain's CDR3 is CASSYDRRPYNEQFF. The CDR3 nucleotides read TGTGCCAGCAGTTATGACAGACGACCCTACAATGAGCAGTTCTTC.

This chain connects TRBV19 to TRBJ1-1; TRBD1 aligns across 7 bases. Germline V gene data show CDR1 as LNHDA and CDR2 as SQIVND (reference sequence). Trimming at V came to 5 bases and at J to 1 base, leaving 7 bases not matched to a gene. This CDR3 region has 15 residues. The CDR3 region is CASSVIGQANTEAFF. CDR3 DNA: TGTGCCAGTAGTGTGATTGGACAGGCGAACACTGAAGCTTTCTTT.

The rearrangement joins TRBV6-5 to TRBJ2-1; no firm D call. The CDR3 spans 12 residues. CDR1 is MNHEY and CDR2 is SVGAGI in the germline V gene. V was trimmed by 2 bases and J by 7 bases, leaving 6 bases between them. CDR3 sequence reads: CASSYRRNEQFF. The CDR3 DNA follows: TGTGCCAGCAGTTACAGGAGAAATGAGCAGTTCTTC.

V gene TRBV19 combines with J gene TRBJ1-2, with D possibly being TRBD1 (6 bases). V was cut by 2 bases and J by 4 bases, with 8 bases left in between. The CDR3 length is 13 residues. CDR1 is LNHDA and CDR2 is SQIVND in the germline V gene (reference sequence). In DNA form, the CDR3 reads TGTGCCAGTAGTATATCCAGGGGCTATGGCTACACCTTC. Translating gives CASSISRGYGYTF.

The chain recombines TRBV6-4 with TRBJ1-3; unclear D gene. CDR1 is MRHNA, CDR2 SNTAGT, per germline. The CDR3 has 17 residues. Trimming left V 4 bases short and J 0 bases short, with 16 bases between. The CDR3 DNA follows: TGTGCCAGCAGTGCCCCGACCCTACACAGCTCTGGAAACACCATATATTTT. It encodes CASSAPTLHSSGNTIYF.

This clone was recorded only once. The rearrangement uses TRBV5-6 and TRBJ1-2; D unclear. Germline CDR1 is SGHDT and CDR2 is YYEEEE. Deletions cut 0 bases from V and 2 bases from J, with 8 bases between. The CDR3 totals 14 residues. In nucleotides, the CDR3 is TGTGCCAGCAGCTTGGATCCCCAAAACTATGGCTACACCTTC. This translates into CASSLDPQNYGYTF.

The genes are TRBV6-5 and TRBJ1-1; 7 nucleotides line up with TRBD1. Germline V lookup: CDR1 MNHEY, CDR2 SVGAGI. The V and J ends lost 6 bases and 9 bases, in that order; junction bases with no gene match: 4. The CDR3 length is 11 residues. CDR3 nucleotide sequence: TGTGCCAGCAGAAGGGACAGAAAAGCTTTCTTT. As protein: CASRRDRKAFF.

The J gene is TRBJ1-6, the V gene TRBV3-1 (or the pseudogene TRBV3-2); unclear D gene. Trimming stripped 2 bases from V and 6 bases from J, with 8 bases between. The CDR3 spans 14 residues. Germline CDR1 is LGHDT and CDR2 is YNNKEL (reference sequence). The CDR3 loop reads CASSQRAGNSPLHF. DNA for the CDR3: TGTGCCAGCAGCCAAAGGGCGGGTAATTCACCCCTCCACTTT.

The chain joins TRBV30 to TRBJ2-7; TRBD2 is a possible D gene (6 bases). The CDR3 runs to 14 residues. V lost 3 bases, J lost 2 bases, and 14 bases lay in between. Germline CDR1 GTSNPN, CDR2 SVGIG (reference sequence). CDR3 nucleotides: TGTGCCTGGAGGAGAGAGGCGGGGACCTACGAGCAGTACTTC. Its translation is CAWRREAGTYEQYF.

This chain links TRBV5-5 with TRBJ2-1; D is possibly TRBD1 (5 bases). Germline CDR1 reads SGHKS; CDR2 reads YYEKEE (reference sequence). The germline V and J ends were trimmed by 7 bases and 8 bases, with 16 bases remaining between them. The CDR3 totals 13 residues. CDR3 sequence (DNA): TGTGCCAGCGCGAGACAGCGAAGGTATGAGCAGTTCTTC. Amino acid sequence: CASARQRRYEQFF. Full variable domain (rest looked up from reference TRBV5-5 and TRBJ2-1): DAGVTQSPTHLIKTRGQQVTLRCSPISGHKSVSWYQQVLGQGPQFIFQYYEKEERGRGNFPDRFSARQFPNYSSELNVNALLLGDSALYLCASARQRRYEQFFGPGTRLTVL.

The chain is built from TRBV7-2 and TRBJ2-6, with TRBD1 matching over 7 bases. Trimming removed 1 base from V and 2 bases from J; junction bases left unmatched: 11. In germline, CDR1 is SGHTA, CDR2 FQGNSA. The CDR3 totals 19 residues. The CDR3 DNA reads TGTGCCAGCAGCTTAGTAGGGTTTGTAGGGACAGCTGGGGCCAACGTCCTGACTTTC. Its translation: CASSLVGFVGTAGANVLTF. Together with reference TRBV7-2 and TRBJ2-6, the CDR3 gives the full variable domain: GAGVSQSPSNKVTEKGKDVELRCDPISGHTALYWYRQSLGQGLEFLIYFQGNSAPDKSGLPSDRFSAERTGGSVSTLTIQRTQQEDSAVYLCASSLVGFVGTAGANVLTFGAGSRLTVL.

There are many counts of this clone. The CDR3 nucleotides read TGTGCCAGCAGCTCAACGCGACTAGGTGGAAACACCATATATTTT. Amino acid sequence: CASSSTRLGGNTIYF. The V gene is TRBV2, the J gene TRBJ1-3; D remains unclear. The CDR3 spans 15 residues. V lost 6 bases and J 3 bases, leaving 15 bases between the germline ends. The germline V gene encodes CDR1 SNHLY and CDR2 FYNNEI.

This chain joins TRBV20-1 and TRBJ2-3; D might be TRBD1 (5 bases). Germline CDR1 DFQATT, CDR2 SNEGSKA (reference sequence). V was pared by 6 bases and J by 5 bases, with 9 bases between. This CDR3 is built from 11 residues. The DNA of the CDR3 is TGCAGTGCCCGGCAGGGAGATACGCAGTATTTT. This encodes CSARQGDTQYF.